This TCR beta chain was sequenced during a study of T cell clones after liver transplantation. Study context: Liver transplant recipients had immunosuppression withdrawal attempted within 2 years. Without induction therapy, subjects received standard immunosuppression until 12-24 months post-transplant. Pre-transplant mixed lymphocyte reactions yielded third-party-reactive TCRbeta sequences as comparators for graft-donor-reactive sequences.

Only in-frame clones appear in the TCRdb table, and some are missing; sequencing was by immunoSEQ multiplex PCR. The data contain under 150,000 clones, about nine tenths of them singletons. Germline values: CDR1 SGHTA, CDR2 FQGNSA. This CDR3 has 13 residues. Trimming took off 5 bases at V and 8 bases at J, with 10 bases between the two ends. This TCR was sampled from a human patient who received a liver transplant. Some T cells may trace back to the graft donor. The chain employs TRBV7-2 and TRBJ2-6, with no clear D. The sequencing used CD4+ T cells from blood, collected 12 months after liver transplant. CDR3 protein: CASSPLSPNVLTF. CDR3 coding DNA: TGTGCCAGCAGCCCCCTGTCCCCCAACGTCCTGACTTTC.